This T cell receptor (beta chain) emerged from a study of T cell responses to AZD1222 COVID-19 vaccine (dated by TCRdb to the early 2020s). Regarding the research as a whole: AZD1222 recipients given second doses at about 4 weeks or at about 12 weeks were pooled, since spike-specific TCR depth and breadth were not found to differ between the two schedules. TCR sequencing covered roughly 230 trial participants: around 210 given two doses of AZD1222 and 26 given two doses of MenACWY control vaccine. Trial participants were enrolled by age into 18-55, 56-69 and 70-plus year subgroups, with around 150, 28 and 57 TCR-sequenced participants respectively.

Concerning this clone itself: Its antigen remains undetermined. No qualities accompany the bases; no much larger clone lies one base away.

This sample's time point label indicates: baseline before first vaccination. Samples from vaccinated people were obtained from the UK trials COV001 and COV002, which included a single-blind randomized controlled phase 2/3 trial of AZD1222 (ChAdOx1 nCoV-19) in healthy adults. For TCRbeta chain sequencing, PBMC samples were collected from trial participants at day 0 and at day 28 after the second dose. The CDR3 regions of human TCRbeta chains were analyzed by immunosequencing. The original methods were these. TCRs in the repertoires were compared against a reference library of SARS-CoV-2-specific TCRs that had been generated with the MIRA antigen-specificity platform. Breadth meant the fraction of unique TCRs that were SARS-CoV-2-associated, whereas depth meant the fraction of total T cells that were SARS-CoV-2-associated. Using the MIRA data, every spike-specific TCR was mapped to the spike region that the TCR reacted to and assigned to either a CD4 or a CD8 class. Log10-transformed breadth and depth values were compared by one-way ANOVA with Sidak's multiple comparisons tests. The clones in this table, taken by TCRdb from immuneACCESS, are in-frame only. Not every clone is retained; where verified, under half of the shortfall comes from an unresolved V gene, and the cause of the rest is unknown. V, J and clone size are taken as reported in that table, and D and trimming were inferred from the DNA itself. The sample includes 120,000 or so clones, with less than 95% observed a single time. Approximately 7.5% of the sample goes to the ten largest clones.

Trimming removed 8 bases from V and 4 bases from J; the gene matches leave 11 bases unexplained. There are 15 amino acids in the CDR3, from cysteine to phenylalanine inclusive. The only DNA kept is the CDR3, 45 bases in frame from the first base. CDR1 and CDR2, per the germline V gene (reference sequence), are LNHDA and SQIVND. Findings and caveats that apply to the study as a whole: After two AZD1222 doses, both the breadth and the depth of spike-specific TCRs were significantly higher than at day 0 and than in MenACWY recipients. Conclusions about previously exposed vaccinees were limited because only a handful of AZD1222 recipients were SARS-CoV-2 seropositive at baseline. CD4 TCRs associated with the vaccine covered the entire spike protein, and the dominant responses were in regions 160-218 and 743-854. Because no day 14 peak-response samples were available, repertoires were characterized only after the peak T cell response. Epitopes outside the regions mutated in the B.1.351 and B.1.1.7 variants were reportedly recognized by nearly half of the unique spike-specific TCRs. The 56-69-year group was small, and its depth increase did not reach significance, likely because of low power. Participants were mostly white British, with more females than males. The authors suggested clonal diversity may have been underestimated.

The rearranged segments are TRBV19 and TRBJ2-3; 8 bases in between match TRBD2. This specimen was peripheral blood, taken on day 0 of AZD1222 vaccination. The sequence was collected from an adult in good health. The nucleotide sequence reads TGTGCCAGTCGGACGTCCGGGGGGGCCGCAGATACGCAGTATTTT. Its amino acids are CASRTSGGAADTQYF.